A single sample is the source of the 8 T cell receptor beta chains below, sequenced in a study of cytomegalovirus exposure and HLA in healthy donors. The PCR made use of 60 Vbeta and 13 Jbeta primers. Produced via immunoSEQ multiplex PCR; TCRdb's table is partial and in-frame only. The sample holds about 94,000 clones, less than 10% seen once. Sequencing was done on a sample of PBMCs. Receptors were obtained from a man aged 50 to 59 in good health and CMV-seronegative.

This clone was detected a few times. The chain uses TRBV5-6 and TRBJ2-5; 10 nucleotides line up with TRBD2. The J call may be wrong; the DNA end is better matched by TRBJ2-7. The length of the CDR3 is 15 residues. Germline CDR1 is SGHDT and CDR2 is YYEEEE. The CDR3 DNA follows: TGTGCCAGCAGCTTTGGGCTAGCGGGAGTTTACGAGCAGTACTTC. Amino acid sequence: CASSFGLAGVYEQYF.

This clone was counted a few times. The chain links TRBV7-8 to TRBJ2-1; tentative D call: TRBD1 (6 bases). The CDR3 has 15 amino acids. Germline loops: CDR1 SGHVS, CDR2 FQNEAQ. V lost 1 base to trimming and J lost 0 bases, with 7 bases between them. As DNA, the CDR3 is TGTGCCAGCAGCTTAGAACAGGGCTCCTACAATGAGCAGTTCTTC. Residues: CASSLEQGSYNEQFF.

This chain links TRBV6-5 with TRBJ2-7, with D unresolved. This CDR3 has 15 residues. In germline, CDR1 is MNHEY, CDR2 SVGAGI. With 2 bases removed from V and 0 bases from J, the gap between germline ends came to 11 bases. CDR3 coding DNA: TGTGCCAGCAGTTACACCGGGTCTGGCTCCTACGAGCAGTACTTC. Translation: CASSYTGSGSYEQYF.

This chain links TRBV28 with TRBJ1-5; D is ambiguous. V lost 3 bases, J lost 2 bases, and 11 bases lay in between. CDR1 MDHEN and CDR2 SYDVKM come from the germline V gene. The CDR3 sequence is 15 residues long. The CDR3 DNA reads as TGTGCCAGCAGTTTTTACACCGTGGGCAATCAGCCCCAGCATTTT. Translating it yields CASSFYTVGNQPQHF.

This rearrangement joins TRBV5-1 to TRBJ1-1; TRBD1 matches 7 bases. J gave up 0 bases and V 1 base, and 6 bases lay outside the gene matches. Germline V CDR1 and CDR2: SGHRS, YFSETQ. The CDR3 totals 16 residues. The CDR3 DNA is TGCGCCAGCAGCTTGATGGGACAGCAAATGAACACTGAAGCTTTCTTT. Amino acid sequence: CASSLMGQQMNTEAFF. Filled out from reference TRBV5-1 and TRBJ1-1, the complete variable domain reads KAGVTQTPRYLIKTRGQQVTLSCSPISGHRSVSWYQQTPGQGLQFLFEYFSETQRNKGNFPGRFSGRQFSNSRSEMNVSTLELGDSALYLCASSLMGQQMNTEAFFGQGTRLTVV.

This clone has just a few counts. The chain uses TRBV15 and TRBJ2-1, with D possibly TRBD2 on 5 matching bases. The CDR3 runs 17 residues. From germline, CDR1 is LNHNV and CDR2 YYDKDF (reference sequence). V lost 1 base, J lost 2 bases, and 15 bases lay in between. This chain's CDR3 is CATSRGMRSGAYNEQFF. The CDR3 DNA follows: TGTGCCACCAGCAGAGGAATGAGAAGCGGAGCCTACAATGAGCAGTTCTTC. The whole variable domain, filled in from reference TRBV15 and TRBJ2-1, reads DAMVIQNPRYQVTQFGKPVTLSCSQTLNHNVMYWYQQKSSQAPKLLFHYYDKDFNNEADTPDNFQSRRPNTSFCFLDIRSPGLGDTAMYLCATSRGMRSGAYNEQFFGPGTRLTVL.

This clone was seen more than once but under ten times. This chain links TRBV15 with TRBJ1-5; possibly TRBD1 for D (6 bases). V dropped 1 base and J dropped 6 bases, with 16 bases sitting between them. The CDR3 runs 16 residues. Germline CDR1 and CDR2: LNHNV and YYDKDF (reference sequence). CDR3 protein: CATSRGTALMIQPQHF. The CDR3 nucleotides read TGTGCCACCAGCAGAGGGACAGCCTTGATGATTCAGCCCCAGCATTTT.

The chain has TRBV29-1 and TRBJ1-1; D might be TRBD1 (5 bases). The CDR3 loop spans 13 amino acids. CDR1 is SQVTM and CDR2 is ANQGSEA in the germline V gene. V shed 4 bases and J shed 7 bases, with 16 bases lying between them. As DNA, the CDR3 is TGCAGCGTTGGAGAGAGGACACCAATTGAAGCTTTCTTT. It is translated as CSVGERTPIEAFF.